These T cell receptor beta chains were read from a single sample in a study of OX40 agonist ivuxolimab in advanced cancers. Here immunoSEQ multiplex PCR was the method, and the copy in TCRdb shows in-frame clones only, minus some. The table has about 140,000 clones, just over 90% seen once; the top ten hold roughly 0.94%. Sequencing was performed on CD4+ or CD8+ T cells sorted from blood, taken in a trial of the OX40 agonist ivuxolimab. These receptors were collected from an adult with an advanced solid tumor such as melanoma, head and neck, liver or kidney cancer. Both conserved end residues are part of each CDR3. Each record gives: D gene, clone size, J gene, V gene, CDR3 DNA, CDR3 protein. A D gene is named only where the DNA matches it firmly. The size of a clone is reported for some rows only, either as once, few or many, or as a class for expanded clones.

- | once | TRBJ1-5 | TRBV5-5 | TGTGCCAGCAGCGTACAGGGCTATAGCAATCAGCCCCAGCATTTT | CASSVQGYSNQPQHF
- | - | TRBJ1-2 | TRBV12-2 | TGTGCAAGTCGCCCAGGAGGCTTGGGGGTTCGGGACTATGGCTACACCTTC | CASRPGGLGVRDYGYTF
- | - | TRBJ2-3 | TRBV5-1 | TGCGCCAGCAGCCGCAATGGACAGAGCACAGATACGCAGTATTTT | CASSRNGQSTDTQYF
- | - | TRBJ2-3 | TRBV9 | TGTGCCAGCAGTCGCCAGGGCACAGATACGCAGTATTTT | CASSRQGTDTQYF
- | once | TRBJ2-3 | TRBV7-8 | TGTGCCAGCAGCTTTGTCAGGGCAGGGACCACAGATACGCAGTATTTT | CASSFVRAGTTDTQYF
- | - | TRBJ2-1 | TRBV7-3 | TGTGCCAGCAGCTTAGTCGGCGTCGTTATTAATGAGCAGTTCTTC | CASSLVGVVINEQFF
TRBD1 | once | TRBJ2-7 | TRBV5-1 | TGCGCCAGCAGCTGGACAGGGGGTTTGGACGAGCAGTACTTC | CASSWTGGLDEQYF
- | - | TRBJ2-3 | TRBV7-9 | TGTGCCAGCCGGCGCACTAGCACAGATACGCAGTATTTT | CASRRTSTDTQYF
TRBD1 | - | TRBJ1-5 | TRBV7-9 | TGTGCCAGCAGTATTGACAGGGACCAGCCCCAGCATTTT | CASSIDRDQPQHF
- | once | TRBJ1-2 | TRBV6-5 | TGTGCCAGCAGTTACCCACGAGGGGGCTACACCTTC | CASSYPRGGYTF
- | - | TRBJ2-5 | TRBV11-2 | TGTGCCAGCAGCTTAGGGCAGGGAACACAAGAGACCCAGTACTTC | CASSLGQGTQETQYF
- | - | TRBJ2-2 | TRBV7-2 | TGTGCCAGCAGGTCCCCAAAGGGTAGCACTGCCGGGGAGCTGTTTTTT | CASRSPKGSTAGELFF
TRBD2 | - | TRBJ2-1 | TRBV6-5 | TGTGCCAGCAGTCCCGGGGGGGCGCACAATGAGCAGTTCTTC | CASSPGGAHNEQFF
TRBD1 | - | TRBJ1-5 | TRBV28 | TGTGCCAGCAGTTTTAAGGGGGCCACAGGCCAGCCCCAGCATTTT | CASSFKGATGQPQHF
TRBD1 | - | TRBJ2-2 | TRBV5-1 | TGCGCCAGCAGCCAAGGGACAGGGGTCGGGGAGCTGTTTTTT | CASSQGTGVGELFF
- | - | TRBJ1-1 | TRBV20-1 | TGCAGTGCTTCCCGGGGGCTTGAAGCTTTCTTT | CSASRGLEAFF
- | - | TRBJ2-3 | TRBV29-1 | TGCAGCGTTGCCCAGACTGGGGGCGATACGCAGTATTTT | CSVAQTGGDTQYF
- | - | TRBJ2-4 | TRBV7-9 | TGTGCCAGCAGCTTATTGGGTATAGCCAAAAACATTCAGTACTTC | CASSLLGIAKNIQYF
- | - | TRBJ2-3 | TRBV18 | TGTGCCAGCTCATCGACAGTCCTGTGGGGCACAGATACGCAGTATTTT | CASSSTVLWGTDTQYF
- | - | TRBJ1-2 | TRBV7-2 | TGTGCCAGCAGCCCTTCCCGGGGGAACTATGGCTACACCTTC | CASSPSRGNYGYTF
TRBD1 | - | TRBJ2-1 | TRBV28 | TGTGCCAGCAGGGGACAGGCAAGGCACAATGAGCAGTTCTTC | CASRGQARHNEQFF
- | - | TRBJ1-2 | TRBV27 | TGTGCCAGCAGTTTAGACAGGATTAACTATGGCTACACCTTC | CASSLDRINYGYTF
- | - | TRBJ1-5 | TRBV11-2 | TGTGCCAGCAGCTTAAGGGGAGGAGGGTATAGCAATCAGCCCCAGCATTTT | CASSLRGGGYSNQPQHF
- | - | TRBJ1-1 | TRBV6-5 | TGTGCCAGCAACTTCGGAATGGAAGCTTTCTTT | CASNFGMEAFF